This T cell receptor beta chain was obtained from a study of cytomegalovirus exposure and HLA in healthy donors. CDR1 is SGHNT, CDR2 YYREEE, per germline (reference sequence). This CDR3 has 17 residues. V dropped 3 bases and J dropped 1 base, with 18 bases sitting between them. The PCR had 60 Vbeta and 13 Jbeta primers. Sequenced by immunoSEQ multiplex PCR; TCRdb stores in-frame clones only, minus some. Among around 93,000 clones listed, 80% to 90% were seen once. This clone came up once. The chain has TRBV5-4 and TRBJ2-3, with D tentatively TRBD1 (6 bases). The specimen was PBMCs. The receptor was isolated from a man aged 25 to 40 in good health and CMV-seropositive. This CDR3 is CASSSNTGLFGTDTQYF. The CDR3 DNA follows: TGTGCCAGCAGCTCAAACACAGGGCTTTTCGGCACAGATACGCAGTATTTT. Looking up the rest from reference TRBV5-4 and TRBJ2-3 gives the full variable domain: ETGVTQSPTHLIKTRGQQVTLRCSSQSGHNTVSWYQQALGQGPQFIFQYYREEENGRGNFPPRFSGLQFPNYSSELNVNALELDDSALYLCASSSNTGLFGTDTQYFGPGTRLTVL.